The clone carrying this T cell receptor (beta chain) occurred many times. A much larger clone lies a single base off, so this may be a read error. Germline loops: CDR1 SGHVS, CDR2 FQNEAQ. V was clipped by 1 base and J by 5 bases; unmatched bases: 2. The CDR3 runs to 15 residues. CDR3-region Arm-PCR and iRepertoire HTBI primers produced the TCR beta libraries. TCRdb reprocessed the multiplex PCR reads via MiXCR and lists one record per CDR3 protein. The sample records 360,000 or so distinct CDR3 sequences, more than 20% being singletons. The data derive from a study of regulatory T cells in long-lasting Graves disease. Time point noted: persistent/refractory GD, antithyroid drugs over 5 years with positive TRAb. The TCR library was prepared using RNA isolated from PBMCs.

This sequence was found in a woman aged 35 to 49 with Graves disease. The chain joins TRBV7-8 to TRBJ2-7; 13 nucleotides align to TRBD2. The specimen comprised peripheral blood mononuclear cells (PBMCs), sampled when the disease was refractory, from a patient treated with antithyroid drugs. In DNA, the CDR3 is TGTGCCAGCAGCTTAGGGACTAGCGGGAGCCACGAGCAGTACTTC. Translating it yields CASSLGTSGSHEQYF.